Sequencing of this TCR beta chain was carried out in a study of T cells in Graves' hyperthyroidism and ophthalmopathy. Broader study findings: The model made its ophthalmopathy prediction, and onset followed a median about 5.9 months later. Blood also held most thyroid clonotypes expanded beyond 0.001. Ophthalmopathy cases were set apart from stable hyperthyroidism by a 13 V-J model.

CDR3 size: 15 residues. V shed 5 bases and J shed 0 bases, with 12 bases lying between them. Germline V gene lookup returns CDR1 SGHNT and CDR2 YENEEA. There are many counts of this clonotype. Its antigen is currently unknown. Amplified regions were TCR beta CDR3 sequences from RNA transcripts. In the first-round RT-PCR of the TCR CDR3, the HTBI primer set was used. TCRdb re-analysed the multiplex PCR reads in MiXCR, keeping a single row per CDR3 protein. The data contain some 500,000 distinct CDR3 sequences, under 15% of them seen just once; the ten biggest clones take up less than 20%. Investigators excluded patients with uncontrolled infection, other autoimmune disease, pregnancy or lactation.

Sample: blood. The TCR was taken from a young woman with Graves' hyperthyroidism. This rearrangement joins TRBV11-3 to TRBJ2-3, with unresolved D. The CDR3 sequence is CASSPRRSSTDTQYF. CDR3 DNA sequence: TGTGCCAGCAGCCCGCGGCGGTCTAGCACAGATACGCAGTATTTT.